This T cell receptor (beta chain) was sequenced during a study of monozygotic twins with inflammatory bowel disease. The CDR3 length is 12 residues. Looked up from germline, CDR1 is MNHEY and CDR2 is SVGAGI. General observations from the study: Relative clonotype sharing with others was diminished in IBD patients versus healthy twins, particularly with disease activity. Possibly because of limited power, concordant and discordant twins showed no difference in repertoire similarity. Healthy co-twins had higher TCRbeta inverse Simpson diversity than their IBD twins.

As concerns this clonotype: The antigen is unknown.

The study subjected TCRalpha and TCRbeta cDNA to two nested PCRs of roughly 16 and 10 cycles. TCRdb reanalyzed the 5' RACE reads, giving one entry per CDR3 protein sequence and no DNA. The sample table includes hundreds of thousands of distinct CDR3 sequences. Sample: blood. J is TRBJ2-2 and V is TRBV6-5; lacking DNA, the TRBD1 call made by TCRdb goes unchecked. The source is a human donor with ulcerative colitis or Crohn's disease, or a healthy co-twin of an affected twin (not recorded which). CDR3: CASSTPPGELFF.